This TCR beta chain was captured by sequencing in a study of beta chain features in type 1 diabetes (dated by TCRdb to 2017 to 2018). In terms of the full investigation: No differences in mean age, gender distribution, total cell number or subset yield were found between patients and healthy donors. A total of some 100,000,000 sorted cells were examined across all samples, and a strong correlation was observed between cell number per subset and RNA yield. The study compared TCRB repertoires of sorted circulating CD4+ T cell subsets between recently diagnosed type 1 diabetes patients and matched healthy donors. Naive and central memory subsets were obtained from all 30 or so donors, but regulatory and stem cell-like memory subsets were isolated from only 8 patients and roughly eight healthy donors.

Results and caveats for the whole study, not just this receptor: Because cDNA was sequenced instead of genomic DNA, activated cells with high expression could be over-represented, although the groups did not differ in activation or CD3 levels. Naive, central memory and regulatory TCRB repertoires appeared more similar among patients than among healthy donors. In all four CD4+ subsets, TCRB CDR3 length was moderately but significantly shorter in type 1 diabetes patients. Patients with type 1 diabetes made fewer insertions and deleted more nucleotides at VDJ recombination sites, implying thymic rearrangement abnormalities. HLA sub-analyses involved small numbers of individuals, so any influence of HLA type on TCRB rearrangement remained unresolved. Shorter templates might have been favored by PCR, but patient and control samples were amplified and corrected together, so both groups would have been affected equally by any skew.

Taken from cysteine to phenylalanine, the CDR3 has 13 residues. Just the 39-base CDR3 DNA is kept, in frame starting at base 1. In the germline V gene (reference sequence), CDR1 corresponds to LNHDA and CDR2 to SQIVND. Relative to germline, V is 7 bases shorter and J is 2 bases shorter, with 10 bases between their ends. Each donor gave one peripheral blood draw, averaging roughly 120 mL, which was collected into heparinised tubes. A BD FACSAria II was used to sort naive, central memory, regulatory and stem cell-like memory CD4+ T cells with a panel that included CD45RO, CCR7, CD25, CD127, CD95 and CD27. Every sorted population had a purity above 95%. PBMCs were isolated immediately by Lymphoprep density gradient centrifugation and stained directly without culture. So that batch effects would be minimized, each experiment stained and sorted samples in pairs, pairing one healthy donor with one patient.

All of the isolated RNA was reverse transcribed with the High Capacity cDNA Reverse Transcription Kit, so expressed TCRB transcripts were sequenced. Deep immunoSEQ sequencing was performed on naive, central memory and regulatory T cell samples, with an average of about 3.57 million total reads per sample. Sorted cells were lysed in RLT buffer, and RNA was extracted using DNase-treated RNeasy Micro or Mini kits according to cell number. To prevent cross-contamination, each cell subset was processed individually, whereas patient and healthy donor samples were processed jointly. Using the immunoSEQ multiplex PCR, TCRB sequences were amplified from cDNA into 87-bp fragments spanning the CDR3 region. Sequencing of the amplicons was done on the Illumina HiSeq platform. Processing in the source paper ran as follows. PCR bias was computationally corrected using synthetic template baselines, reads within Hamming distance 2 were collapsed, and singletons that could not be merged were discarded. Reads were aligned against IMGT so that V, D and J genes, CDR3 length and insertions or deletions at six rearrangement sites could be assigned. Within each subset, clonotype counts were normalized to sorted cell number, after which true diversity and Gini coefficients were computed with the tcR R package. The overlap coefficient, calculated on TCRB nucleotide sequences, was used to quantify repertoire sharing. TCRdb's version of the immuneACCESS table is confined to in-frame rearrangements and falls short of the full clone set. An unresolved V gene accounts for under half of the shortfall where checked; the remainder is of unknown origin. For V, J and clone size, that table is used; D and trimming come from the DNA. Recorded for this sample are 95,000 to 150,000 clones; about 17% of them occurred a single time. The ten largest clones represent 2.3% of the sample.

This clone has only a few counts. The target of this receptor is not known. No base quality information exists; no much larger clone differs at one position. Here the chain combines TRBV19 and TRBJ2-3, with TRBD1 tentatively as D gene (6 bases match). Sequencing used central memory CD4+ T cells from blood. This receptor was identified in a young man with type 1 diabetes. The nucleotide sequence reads TGTGCCAGTACCCGACAGGACACAGATACGCAGTATTTT. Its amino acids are CASTRQDTDTQYF. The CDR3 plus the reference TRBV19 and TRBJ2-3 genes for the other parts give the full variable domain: DGGITQSPKYLFRKEGQNVTLSCEQNLNHDAMYWYRQDPGQGLRLIYYSQIVNDFQKGDIAEGYSVSREKKESFPLTVTSAQKNPTAFYLCASTRQDTDTQYFGPGTRLTVL.